The 30 T cell receptor beta chains below come from one sample, sequenced in a study of cytomegalovirus exposure and HLA in healthy donors (dated by TCRdb to the late 2010s). The library was produced with the immunoSEQ multiplex PCR assay. For the multiplex PCR, a mixture combining 60 forward primers for TCR Vbeta segments and 13 reverse primers for TCR Jbeta segments was used. What TCRdb holds here is the immuneACCESS table cut down to in-frame rearrangements. Part of the clones is not present; checked against another copy, under half of the missing clones reflect an unresolved V gene, and the others are unexplained. Within this sample are 80,000 to 130,000 clones, with 65% to 75% of them counted one time only. Of the sample, over 4% is held by the ten largest clones. The sequenced sample was PBMCs. Source of these receptors: a woman younger than 30 in good health and CMV-seropositive.

This rearrangement joins TRBV6-5 to TRBJ2-7; 8 nucleotides align to TRBD2. Germline trimming cut 2 bases from V and 5 bases from J; bases unmatched to any gene: 8. This CDR3 has 15 residues. Germline V CDR1 and CDR2: MNHEY, SVGAGI. The CDR3 coding sequence is TGTGCCAGCAGTTACCCCGCGGGAGGCGGGCACGAGCAGTACTTC. The encoded protein is CASSYPAGGGHEQYF.

The chain joins TRBV4-3 to TRBJ1-5; TRBD1 matches 7 bases. Per the germline V gene, CDR1 is LGHNA and CDR2 is YSLEER. J was trimmed by 6 bases and V by 1 base; bases with no gene match: 6. CDR3 size: 15 residues. The CDR3 sequence is CASSQGIGGIQPQHF. DNA of the CDR3: TGCGCCAGCAGCCAAGGTATAGGGGGCATTCAGCCCCAGCATTTT.

The CDR3 coding sequence is TGTGCCTGGAGCCTGGGGGCCGCAGCCTACAATGAGCAGTTCTTC. Residues: CAWSLGAAAYNEQFF. The chain links TRBV30 to TRBJ2-1; TRBD1 might be the D (6 bases). The germline V gene encodes CDR1 GTSNPN and CDR2 SVGIG (reference sequence). Trimming stripped 3 bases from V and 2 bases from J, with 14 bases between. This CDR3 region has 15 residues.

The V call is TRBV6-4, the J call TRBJ2-3; TRBD2 matches 8 bases. V was clipped by 6 bases and J by 1 base; unmatched bases: 6. This CDR3 has 15 amino acids. CDR1 and CDR2 (germline): MRHNA, SNTAGT. The CDR3 DNA follows: TGTGCCAGCAGCCAGACGGGAGGGGGCACAGATACGCAGTATTTT. Translated, it gives CASSQTGGGTDTQYF.

J is TRBJ1-2 and V is TRBV6-5, with 9 bases matching TRBD1. Unmatched junction bases numbered 7, after V lost 6 bases and J lost 5 bases. This CDR3 comprises 14 residues. The germline gives CDR1 MNHEY, CDR2 SVGAGI. The CDR3, as DNA: TGTGCCAGCAGGCGCGACAGGGGGGAGTATGGCTACACCTTC. It yields the protein CASRRDRGEYGYTF.

The rearrangement links TRBV5-1 to TRBJ1-4, with D perhaps matching TRBD1 (6 bases). CDR1 SGHRS and CDR2 YFSETQ come from the germline V gene. Trimming left V 0 bases short and J 6 bases short, with 12 bases between. CDR3 size: 15 residues. The CDR3 sequence: CASSLARTADEKLFF. The CDR3 DNA is TGCGCCAGCAGCTTGGCCCGGACAGCGGATGAAAAACTGTTTTTT.

The V and J genes are TRBV4-2 and TRBJ2-1, with 9 bases fitting TRBD1. The germline CDR1 and CDR2 sequences are LGHNA and YNFKEQ. CDR3 length equals 16 residues. J lost 5 bases, V lost 2 bases, and 7 bases had no gene match. The CDR3, as DNA: TGTGCCAGCAGCCAACTACCGGGACAGGGAAACAATGAGCAGTTCTTC. It specifies CASSQLPGQGNNEQFF.

This clone is a singleton in its sample. J is TRBJ2-1 and V is TRBV27; tentative D call: TRBD1 (7 bases). This CDR3 comprises 14 residues. The V gene's germline CDR1 is MNHEY and CDR2 SMNVEV (reference sequence). Deletions cut 6 bases from V and 6 bases from J, with 15 bases between. Written as DNA, the CDR3 is TGTGCCAGCAGCAAAGGAGGGGGCGGCAATGAGCAGTTCTTC. Translated: CASSKGGGGNEQFF.

The chain joins TRBV6-1 to TRBJ1-5, with D tentatively TRBD1 (5 bases). The CDR3 extends over 14 amino acids. Trimming removed 7 bases at V and 0 bases at J, with 10 bases between. Germline CDR1 reads MNHNS; CDR2 reads SASEGT. CDR3 coding DNA: TGTGCCAGCACAGGGATTTATAGCAATCAGCCCCAGCATTTT. This gives the protein CASTGIYSNQPQHF.

This clone turned up a few times. The rearrangement links TRBV7-9 to TRBJ1-1, with D unresolved. Germline V gene lookup returns CDR1 SEHNR and CDR2 FQNEAQ (reference sequence). Deletions cut 1 base from V and 7 bases from J, with 7 bases between. The CDR3 sequence is 12 residues long. This chain's CDR3 is CASSLGQVEAFF. The CDR3 DNA sequence: TGTGCCAGCAGCTTAGGACAAGTTGAAGCTTTCTTT.

The V gene is TRBV19, the J gene TRBJ2-7; maybe TRBD1 (5 bases). The CDR3 totals 15 residues. The germline V gene encodes CDR1 LNHDA and CDR2 SQIVND (reference sequence). Trimming removed 2 bases from V and 5 bases from J, with 16 bases in between. The CDR3 protein is CASSILKLGVHEQYF. CDR3 sequence (DNA): TGTGCCAGTAGTATACTAAAATTAGGGGTCCACGAGCAGTACTTC.

Regarding this clone: Compared with germline, one end of the junction differs, possibly owing to a read error. The rearrangement links TRBV5-4 to TRBJ2-5, with D maybe TRBD1 (7 bases). The germline gives CDR1 SGHNT, CDR2 YYREEE (reference sequence). CDR3 length equals 13 residues. The CDR3 DNA follows: TGTGCCAGCAGTCGCCCTATGACAGGGACTCGGGACTTC. Its protein is CASSRPMTGTRDF.

This chain links TRBV11-2 with TRBJ2-1, with 8 nucleotides matching TRBD2. The CDR3 consists of 14 residues. Germline V lookup: CDR1 SGHAT, CDR2 FQNNGV. The J segment lost 7 bases and the V segment lost 4 bases, leaving 6 bases of the junction unmatched. CDR3 in amino acids: CASSSQRELNEQFF. Here the CDR3 DNA reads TGTGCCAGCAGCTCTCAGCGGGAGTTAAATGAGCAGTTCTTC. The entire variable domain, with the rest obtained from reference TRBV11-2 and TRBJ2-1, is as follows: EAGVAQSPRYKIIEKRQSVAFWCNPISGHATLYWYQQILGQGPKLLIQFQNNGVVDDSQLPKDRFSAERLKGVDSTLKIQPAKLEDSAVYLCASSSQRELNEQFFGPGTRLTVL.

J is TRBJ2-5 and V is TRBV29-1; 8 nucleotides align to TRBD1. CDR1 is SQVTM and CDR2 is ANQGSEA in the germline V gene. CDR3 size: 16 residues. The V and J ends lost 6 bases and 7 bases, in that order; junction bases with no gene match: 19. The CDR3 is CSVGTGSGQLLGTQYF. The DNA for the CDR3 is TGCAGCGTGGGGACAGGTTCGGGACAGTTATTGGGGACCCAGTACTTC.

The V call is TRBV28, the J call TRBJ1-4; perhaps TRBD1 as D (5 bases). The CDR3 extends over 14 amino acids. The germline V gene encodes CDR1 MDHEN and CDR2 SYDVKM. Trimming left V 2 bases short and J 4 bases short, with 8 bases between. In nucleotides, the CDR3 is TGTGCCAGCAGTTTAAGGGGTTTTAATGAAAAACTGTTTTTT. Amino acids: CASSLRGFNEKLFF.

This clone was detected only a few times. This chain joins TRBV7-7 and TRBJ2-7; 8 positions agree with TRBD1. The CDR3 covers 15 residues. Looked up from germline, CDR1 is SSHAT and CDR2 is FNYEAQ (reference sequence). Trimming took 5 bases from V and 0 from J; bases not matched to a gene: 6. The chain's CDR3 is CASSPGQGLSYEQYF. The CDR3 DNA sequence: TGTGCCAGCAGCCCTGGACAGGGCCTCTCCTACGAGCAGTACTTC.

The chain joins TRBV7-2 to TRBJ2-3; tentatively, D is TRBD1 (5 bases). This CDR3 region has 14 residues. The germline CDR1 and CDR2 sequences are SGHTA and FQGNSA. CDR3 nucleotides: TGTGCTGCTTGGGGCGGTCCATTCACAGATACGCAGTATTTT. Its translation: CAAWGGPFTDTQYF.

Only a few counts were recorded for this clone. The V and J genes are TRBV5-1 and TRBJ1-4, with 11 bases fitting TRBD1. V lost 4 bases and J lost 7; bases outside the gene matches: 6. The V gene's germline CDR1 is SGHRS and CDR2 YFSETQ. The CDR3 runs 15 residues. CDR3 amino acids: CASSIAGTGGEKLFF. CDR3 nucleotide sequence: TGCGCCAGCAGCATTGCCGGGACAGGGGGTGAAAAACTGTTTTTT.

V and J are TRBV30 and TRBJ2-3, with TRBD2 identical over 8 bases. The J segment lost 4 bases and the V segment lost 0 bases, leaving 6 bases of the junction unmatched. There are 15 residues in the CDR3. Germline values: CDR1 GTSNPN, CDR2 SVGIG (reference sequence). CDR3 in amino acids: CAWSVPGGPPDTQYF. Here the CDR3 DNA reads TGTGCCTGGAGTGTCCCGGGAGGGCCTCCAGATACGCAGTATTTT.

DNA for the CDR3: TGTGCCAGCAGTGAAGCGCGCGGGACAGAGACCCAGTACTTC. Its protein is CASSEARGTETQYF. The V and J genes are TRBV6-1 and TRBJ2-5; tentatively, D is TRBD2 (6 bases). CDR1 and CDR2 from the germline V gene are MNHNS and SASEGT. The CDR3 covers 14 residues. V lost 0 bases, J lost 4 bases, and 9 bases lay in between.

This chain joins TRBV9 and TRBJ2-4, with 10 nucleotides matching TRBD1. Germline V CDR1 and CDR2: SGDLS, YYNGEE. CDR3 length equals 15 residues. V gave up 4 bases and J gave up 8 bases; unmatched junction bases: 9. The CDR3 DNA sequence: TGTGCCAGCAGCCGCCAGACAGGGGGCGCTGACATTCAGTACTTC. Translated: CASSRQTGGADIQYF.

This clone was recorded once. This chain uses TRBV30 with TRBJ2-3; the match to TRBD2 covers 11 bases. Looked up from germline, CDR1 is GTSNPN and CDR2 is SVGIG (reference sequence). This CDR3 region has 16 residues. V was pared by 1 base and J by 2 bases, with 5 bases of the junction left unmatched. The CDR3 loop is CAWSAGLAALTDTQYF. The CDR3 nucleotides read TGTGCCTGGAGTGCGGGACTAGCGGCACTCACAGATACGCAGTATTTT.

This chain joins TRBV6-1 and TRBJ2-7; 8 bases align to TRBD2. J lost 3 bases, V lost 0 bases, and 4 bases had no gene match. The germline V gene has CDR1 MNHNS and CDR2 SASEGT. This CDR3 has 15 amino acids. The CDR3 protein is CASSEAWTSNYEQYF. CDR3 nucleotides: TGTGCCAGCAGTGAAGCATGGACTAGCAACTACGAGCAGTACTTC.

This chain connects TRBV11-2 to TRBJ2-3; D ambiguous. Per germline, CDR1 SGHAT and CDR2 FQNNGV. V gave up 7 bases and J gave up 2 bases, with 7 bases separating them. CDR3 length: 12 residues. The CDR3 nucleotides read TGTGCCAGCACCTCCTCCACAGATACGCAGTATTTT. Translation: CASTSSTDTQYF.

This clone was observed a single time. V usage is TRBV7-9 and J usage is TRBJ2-7; 7 bases line up with TRBD1. CDR1 SEHNR and CDR2 FQNEAQ come from the germline V gene (reference sequence). V gave up 4 bases and J gave up 7 bases; unmatched junction bases: 7. This CDR3 has 13 residues. CDR3 residues: CASSYLTGDEQYF. The CDR3 DNA sequence: TGTGCCAGCAGCTACCTTACAGGGGATGAGCAGTACTTC.

The genes are TRBV27 and TRBJ2-5; 7 bases align to TRBD1. V dropped 2 bases and J dropped 3; count of bases not matched to a gene: 0. The CDR3 is 13 residues long. Germline values: CDR1 MNHEY, CDR2 SMNVEV (reference sequence). CDR3 loop: CASSLDREETQYF. Here the CDR3 DNA reads TGTGCCAGCAGTTTAGACAGGGAAGAGACCCAGTACTTC.

The chain combines TRBV5-1 with TRBJ2-3; 11 bases map to TRBD2. The CDR3 totals 18 residues. CDR1 is SGHRS, CDR2 YFSETQ, per germline. J gave up 4 bases and V 0 bases, and 10 bases lay outside the gene matches. CDR3 protein: CASSLAGTSGGGADTQYF. The DNA for the CDR3 is TGCGCCAGCAGCTTGGCCGGGACTAGCGGAGGTGGGGCAGATACGCAGTATTTT. Looking up the rest from reference TRBV5-1 and TRBJ2-3 gives the full variable domain: KAGVTQTPRYLIKTRGQQVTLSCSPISGHRSVSWYQQTPGQGLQFLFEYFSETQRNKGNFPGRFSGRQFSNSRSEMNVSTLELGDSALYLCASSLAGTSGGGADTQYFGPGTRLTVL.

The chain combines TRBV19 with TRBJ2-1, with TRBD1 as a possible D gene (5 bases). CDR3 length equals 18 residues. The V gene lost 0 bases and the J gene lost 0 bases, with 15 bases spanning the gap. Germline loops: CDR1 LNHDA, CDR2 SQIVND (reference sequence). As DNA, the CDR3 is TGTGCCAGTAGTATAGAAGGGGCAGGGCCTAGCTCCTACAATGAGCAGTTCTTC. This gives the protein CASSIEGAGPSSYNEQFF.

The chain has TRBV28 and TRBJ1-2, with D possibly being TRBD1 (5 bases). CDR1 MDHEN and CDR2 SYDVKM come from the germline V gene. The CDR3 runs 16 residues. The germline V and J ends were trimmed by 3 bases and 2 bases, with 16 bases remaining between them. The CDR3: CASSFPDSFANYGYTF. DNA for the CDR3: TGTGCCAGCAGTTTCCCCGACAGTTTTGCAAACTATGGCTACACCTTC.

CDR3 sequence: CAIRPTTGETEAFF. The DNA of the CDR3 is TGTGCCATCAGGCCTACGACAGGGGAGACTGAAGCTTTCTTT. V gene TRBV10-3 combines with J gene TRBJ1-1, with 8 bases fitting TRBD1. Germline V lookup: CDR1 ENHRY, CDR2 SYGVKD. V lost 6 bases to trimming and J lost 5 bases; unmatched junction nucleotides: 8. This CDR3 spans 14 amino acids.